The 28 T cell receptor beta chains below were found in one sample sequenced in a study of Ad26.COV2.S vaccination and SARS-CoV-2 variants. Documented treatment: 15 to 20 received Ad26.COV2.S at low or high dose, single or two shots; about 5 received placebo; per-sample allocation not given. Collection of the samples took place on day 63 after the first injection of vaccine or placebo. The repertoire was sequenced with immunoSEQ multiplex PCR; TCRdb's copy has only in-frame clones and lacks some. The sample has roughly 390,000 clones; approximately 91% are singletons. Specimen: peripheral blood, collected in a trial of Ad26.COV2.S vaccine versus placebo. The receptors derive from a person aged 18 to 59 who received the Ad26.COV2.S COVID-19 vaccine or a placebo.

This clone occurred once. The chain joins TRBV12-3 or TRBV12-4 to TRBJ1-5; no clear D gene. The CDR3 is 13 amino acids. V lost 1 base, J lost 5 bases, and 6 bases lay in between. The CDR3 DNA reads as TGTGCCAGCAGTTTAGAGCAGGATCAGCCCCAGCATTTT. It specifies CASSLEQDQPQHF.

The chain employs TRBV4-1 and TRBJ2-1; D might be TRBD2 (5 bases). CDR3 length: 12 amino acids. The V end lost 5 bases, the J end lost 7 bases, and 9 bases lay between the germline ends. Per the germline V gene, CDR1 is MGHRA and CDR2 is YSYEKL. CDR3 sequence (DNA): TGCGCCAGCAGCGAGACGGGAAATGAGCAGTTCTTC. Translating gives CASSETGNEQFF.

This clone was counted a few times. This sequence joins TRBV5-1 and TRBJ1-6; D uncertain. The length of the CDR3 is 16 residues. The germline V gene encodes CDR1 SGHRS and CDR2 YFSETQ. V shed 2 bases and J shed 7 bases, with 16 bases lying between them. This CDR3 reads CASSFQPTDANSPLHF. CDR3 nucleotides: TGCGCCAGCAGCTTCCAGCCTACAGACGCGAATTCACCCCTCCACTTT. Combining the CDR3 with reference TRBV5-1 and TRBJ1-6 gives the whole variable domain KAGVTQTPRYLIKTRGQQVTLSCSPISGHRSVSWYQQTPGQGLQFLFEYFSETQRNKGNFPGRFSGRQFSNSRSEMNVSTLELGDSALYLCASSFQPTDANSPLHFGNGTRLTVT.

The chain has TRBV7-9 and TRBJ2-1; 13 bases agree with TRBD2. V lost 6 bases to trimming and J lost 5 bases; unmatched junction nucleotides: 10. Germline loops: CDR1 SEHNR, CDR2 FQNEAQ (reference sequence). The CDR3 length is 17 residues. The CDR3 DNA is TGTGCCAGCAGTTACCGGACTAGCGGGGGCGATCACAATGAGCAGTTCTTC. Protein sequence: CASSYRTSGGDHNEQFF.

This clone has a single count. The gene calls are TRBV6-2 or TRBV6-3 and TRBJ2-7, with a tentative D call TRBD2 (6 bases). Germline V gives CDR1 MNHEY, CDR2 SVGEGT. The CDR3 loop spans 14 amino acids. V lost 5 bases and J 3 bases, leaving 14 bases between the germline ends. The CDR3 DNA sequence: TGTGCCAGCAGTGCCCCATCGGAGGGCTACGAGCAGTACTTC. This gives the protein CASSAPSEGYEQYF.

This clone appeared once. This chain connects TRBV6-5 to TRBJ2-1; 9 bases line up with TRBD1. J gave up 4 bases and V 4 bases, and 5 bases lay outside the gene matches. Germline CDR1 and CDR2: MNHEY and SVGAGI. There are 15 residues in the CDR3. DNA for the CDR3: TGTGCCAGCAGTTCCGCCGGGACAGGGTACAATGAGCAGTTCTTC. Its protein is CASSSAGTGYNEQFF.

The V call is TRBV4-2, the J call TRBJ2-3, with 8 bases lining up with TRBD2. The CDR3 runs 15 residues. Germline CDR1 LGHNA, CDR2 YNFKEQ. Trimming removed 4 bases from V and 6 bases from J; junction bases left unmatched: 9. CDR3 coding DNA: TGTGCCAGCAGCCGCGACTTAGCGGGGTCGGATACGCAGTATTTT. Translating gives CASSRDLAGSDTQYF.

This clone occurred once. The rearrangement links TRBV13 to TRBJ2-7, with D hard to call. Looked up from germline, CDR1 is PRHDT and CDR2 is FYEKMQ (reference sequence). Trimming stripped 3 bases from V and 1 base from J, with 7 bases between. The length of the CDR3 is 13 residues. The CDR3 reads CASSLGSSYEQYF. The CDR3, as DNA: TGTGCCAGCAGCTTGGGATCTTCCTACGAGCAGTACTTC. Together with reference TRBV13 and TRBJ2-7, the CDR3 gives the full variable domain: AAGVIQSPRHLIKEKRETATLKCYPIPRHDTVYWYQQGPGQDPQFLISFYEKMQSDKGSIPDRFSAQQFSDYHSELNMSSLELGDSALYFCASSLGSSYEQYFGPGTRLTVT.

This sequence joins TRBV6-5 and TRBJ2-7; 7 positions match TRBD2. Germline V gene sequence: CDR1 MNHEY, CDR2 SVGAGI. The CDR3 runs 15 residues. The V segment lost 6 bases and the J segment 4 bases; nucleotides outside the gene matches: 12. CDR3: CASSRTSVTGYEQYF. The CDR3, as DNA: TGTGCCAGCAGCCGAACTAGCGTTACGGGTTACGAGCAGTACTTC.

Comments on this clone: The junction departs from the called germline gene at one end, perhaps through a read error. The rearrangement uses TRBV2 and TRBJ1-6, with D hard to call. The length of the CDR3 is 12 residues. Germline CDR1 and CDR2: SNHLY and FYNNEI. CDR3 DNA: TGTGCCAGCAGTGAACTTACCCCGAAGGTTTACTTT. This translates into CASSELTPKVYF.

The chain carries TRBV4-1 and TRBJ2-1, with 7 bases fitting TRBD2. The CDR3 length is 15 residues. CDR1 is MGHRA, CDR2 YSYEKL, per germline. V lost 1 base and J lost 4; bases outside the gene matches: 4. In nucleotides, the CDR3 is TGCGCCAGCAGCCAAGGGGGCGGGGGATACAATGAGCAGTTCTTC. Translated, it gives CASSQGGGGYNEQFF.

V and J are TRBV7-8 and TRBJ2-1; 16 nucleotides align to TRBD2. V shed 5 bases, J shed 2 bases, and the junction held 6 bases outside the gene matches. This CDR3 spans 18 amino acids. The germline gives CDR1 SGHVS, CDR2 FQNEAQ. The CDR3 DNA is TGTGCCAGCAGCCCGGGACTAGCGGGGGGGGCTGCCTACAATGAGCAGTTCTTC. This gives the protein CASSPGLAGGAAYNEQFF.

This clone was found once. CDR3 loop: CASSVLAGGRSYNEQFF. DNA of the CDR3: TGTGCCAGCAGCGTACTAGCGGGGGGGCGCTCCTACAATGAGCAGTTCTTC. This rearrangement joins TRBV27 to TRBJ2-1, with 13 bases lining up with TRBD2. Germline V gene lookup returns CDR1 MNHEY and CDR2 SMNVEV (reference sequence). J lost 0 bases, V lost 6 bases, and 5 bases had no gene match. CDR3 size: 17 residues.

The rearrangement joins TRBV12-3 or TRBV12-4 to TRBJ2-3; the D call may be TRBD1 or TRBD2 (5 bases each). V lost 5 bases and J 7 bases, leaving 13 bases between the germline ends. This CDR3 has 13 amino acids. Here the CDR3 DNA reads TGTGCCAGCAGTCAGGGTCCGGGAAATACGCAGTATTTT. This gives the protein CASSQGPGNTQYF.

CDR3 loop: CASSLLGGGGYGYTF. The DNA for the CDR3 is TGTGCCAGCAGCCTCCTCGGGGGGGGCGGGTATGGCTACACCTTC. The chain joins TRBV14 to TRBJ1-2; D might be TRBD1 (6 bases). The V end lost 4 bases, the J end lost 5 bases, and 17 bases lay between the germline ends. This CDR3 is 15 amino acids long. Germline loops: CDR1 SGHDN, CDR2 FVKESK.

The chain is built from TRBV27 and TRBJ2-5; no definite D call. Germline V gene sequence: CDR1 MNHEY, CDR2 SMNVEV (reference sequence). The germline V and J ends were trimmed by 3 bases and 2 bases, with 1 base remaining between them. This CDR3 is built from 11 residues. The CDR3 DNA reads TGTGCCAGCAGTTTTCAAGAGACCCAGTACTTC. This encodes CASSFQETQYF.

The chain carries TRBV9 and TRBJ1-2; 10 bases align to TRBD1. There are 15 residues in the CDR3. Germline CDR1 SGDLS, CDR2 YYNGEE. J lost 4 bases, V lost 3 bases, and 6 bases had no gene match. The chain's CDR3 is CASSDGQGGSYGYTF. DNA for the CDR3: TGTGCCAGCAGCGACGGACAGGGGGGGAGCTATGGCTACACCTTC.

The chain uses TRBV7-9 and TRBJ1-4; D may be TRBD1 (6 bases). V was trimmed by 6 bases and J by 5 bases, leaving 16 bases between them. The length of the CDR3 is 15 residues. The germline V gene encodes CDR1 SEHNR and CDR2 FQNEAQ (reference sequence). The CDR3 sequence is CASSRGGLLNEKLFF. In DNA, the CDR3 is TGTGCCAGCAGTCGAGGGGGGCTCCTGAATGAAAAACTGTTTTTT. The complete variable domain, with remaining parts taken from reference TRBV7-9 and TRBJ1-4, reads DTGVSQNPRHKITKRGQNVTFRCDPISEHNRLYWYRQTLGQGPEFLTYFQNEAQLEKSRLLSDRFSAERPKGSFSTLEIQRTEQGDSAMYLCASSRGGLLNEKLFFGSGTQLSVL.

The chain links TRBV11-2 to TRBJ2-1; D assignment may be TRBD1 or TRBD2 (5 bases each). Germline-derived CDR1 and CDR2 are SGHAT and FQNNGV. The CDR3 loop spans 18 amino acids. Trimming took 0 bases from V and 6 from J, leaving 21 bases between them. CDR3 sequence (DNA): TGTGCCAGCAGCTTAGAAGGGGTGGGGGACCCCTCACTCAATGAGCAGTTCTTC. Translation gives CASSLEGVGDPSLNEQFF.

The genes are TRBV27 and TRBJ2-7; 7 nucleotides align to TRBD1. V shed 6 bases, J shed 0 bases, and the junction held 8 bases outside the gene matches. The germline V gene encodes CDR1 MNHEY and CDR2 SMNVEV (reference sequence). The CDR3 loop spans 15 amino acids. The CDR3 DNA is TGTGCCAGCAGGCCAGACAGGGTGAGCTCCTACGAGCAGTACTTC. As protein: CASRPDRVSSYEQYF.

This rearrangement joins TRBV11-3 to TRBJ1-5; 7 bases line up with TRBD1. Germline V CDR1 and CDR2: SGHNT, YENEEA. The CDR3 consists of 13 residues. V lost 5 bases, J lost 7 bases, and 5 bases stayed unmatched. The CDR3 DNA reads as TGTGCCAGCAGCCAGGGGGGGGAACAGCCCCAGCATTTT. It is translated as CASSQGGEQPQHF. Full variable domain (rest looked up from reference TRBV11-3 and TRBJ1-5): EAGVVQSPRYKIIEKKQPVAFWCNPISGHNTLYWYLQNLGQGPELLIRYENEEAVDDSQLPKDRFSAERLKGVDSTLKIQPAELGDSAVYLCASSQGGEQPQHFGDGTRLSIL.

V usage is TRBV27 and J usage is TRBJ2-7, with D perhaps TRBD1 or TRBD2 (6 bases each). The CDR3 consists of 16 residues. V was clipped by 2 bases and J by 0 bases, with 14 bases between them. Germline CDR1 MNHEY, CDR2 SMNVEV (reference sequence). As DNA, the CDR3 is TGTGCCAGCAGTTTAAGGGGCGGGACAAACTCCTACGAGCAGTACTTC. It codes for CASSLRGGTNSYEQYF.

V usage is TRBV7-6 and J usage is TRBJ2-7, with 9 bases aligning to TRBD1. Germline V gene sequence: CDR1 SGHVS, CDR2 FNYEAQ. This CDR3 spans 16 amino acids. The ends lost 1 base at V and 5 bases at J; junction bases unmatched: 9. The CDR3 reads CASSLGTGTGNDEQYF. The CDR3 coding sequence is TGTGCCAGCAGCTTAGGTACCGGGACAGGGAACGACGAGCAGTACTTC. Variable domain in full (rest from reference TRBV7-6 and TRBJ2-7): GAGVSQSPRYKVTKRGQDVALRCDPISGHVSLYWYRQALGQGPEFLTYFNYEAQQDKSGLPNDRFSAERPEGSISTLTIQRTEQRDSAMYRCASSLGTGTGNDEQYFGPGTRLTVT.

This clone was recorded once. The chain recombines TRBV3-1 (or the pseudogene TRBV3-2) with TRBJ2-1, with 14 bases identical to TRBD2. CDR3 length equals 20 residues. V was clipped by 1 base and J by 2 bases; unmatched bases: 10. Germline-derived CDR1 and CDR2 are LGHDT and YNNKEL (reference sequence). CDR3 amino acids: CASSQVGGLAGGRAYNEQFF. DNA of the CDR3: TGTGCCAGCAGCCAAGTAGGCGGACTAGCGGGGGGAAGGGCCTACAATGAGCAGTTCTTC.

The gene calls are TRBV5-1 and TRBJ2-1, with 10 bases matching TRBD1. The V gene end was trimmed by 3 bases and the J gene end by 7 bases; junction bases not matched to a gene: 4. This CDR3 region has 14 residues. Germline V gene lookup returns CDR1 SGHRS and CDR2 YFSETQ. CDR3 nucleotide sequence: TGCGCCAGCAGCTCCGGGACAGGGGCAAATGAGCAGTTCTTC. Translated, it gives CASSSGTGANEQFF. The complete variable domain, with remaining parts taken from reference TRBV5-1 and TRBJ2-1, reads KAGVTQTPRYLIKTRGQQVTLSCSPISGHRSVSWYQQTPGQGLQFLFEYFSETQRNKGNFPGRFSGRQFSNSRSEMNVSTLELGDSALYLCASSSGTGANEQFFGPGTRLTVL.

This clone was found once. The V gene is TRBV14, the J gene TRBJ2-3, with TRBD1 as a possible D gene (5 bases). The germline V and J ends were trimmed by 0 bases and 4 bases, with 17 bases remaining between them. Germline CDR1 SGHDN, CDR2 FVKESK. The CDR3 runs to 17 residues. The CDR3 is CASSQDGARSRADTQYF. DNA of the CDR3: TGTGCCAGCAGCCAAGATGGGGCTAGGAGCCGCGCAGATACGCAGTATTTT.

J is TRBJ2-7 and V is TRBV6-5; 9 bases match TRBD1. The junction had 10 bases not matched to a gene; V was cut back by 8 bases and J by 2 bases. The germline CDR1 and CDR2 sequences are MNHEY and SVGAGI. The CDR3 is made up of 15 amino acids. CDR3 nucleotides: TGTGCCAGCGAAAGGGGTGGGACAGGGACCTACGAGCAGTACTTC. Amino acid sequence: CASERGGTGTYEQYF.

Of note for this clone: At the DNA level, this CDR3 is encoded by other sequences in the same sample as well. The J gene is TRBJ1-6, the V gene TRBV3-1 (or the pseudogene TRBV3-2); D call uncertain. From germline, CDR1 is LGHDT and CDR2 YNNKEL (reference sequence). V was shortened by 5 bases and J by 1 base, with 9 bases between the two germline ends. This CDR3 is built from 15 residues. The DNA for the CDR3 is TGTGCCAGCAGCTCGCCGGGTTCCTATAATTCACCCCTCCACTTT. Translated: CASSSPGSYNSPLHF.